This passage covers 20 T cell receptor beta chains from one sample sequenced in a study of shared clonotypes between healthy human individuals (dated by TCRdb to 2018 to 2020). The method was the immunoSEQ multiplex PCR assay. Entries here come from immuneACCESS through TCRdb and include only in-frame sequences with V and J called. Some clones fail to appear in such tables; in the studies checked, an unresolved V gene covers under half of the shortfall, and the cause of the remainder is unknown. The sample includes about 1.1 million clones, with about 80% observed a single time. The biggest ten clones account for approximately 0.5% of the sample. Material for sequencing was memory CD4+ T cells from PBMCs. This sample's cell subset or site label indicates: CD45RA-negative fraction. Receptors were obtained from a man in his late teens or twenties in good health. Some clones in this sample may be carry-over from other donors' samples.

The rearrangement uses TRBV6-5 and TRBJ2-2; D might be TRBD1 (6 bases). Trimming shortened V by 2 bases and J by 5 bases, and 15 bases separated the two germline ends. The CDR3 extends over 16 amino acids. Germline V gives CDR1 MNHEY, CDR2 SVGAGI. The CDR3 region is CASSYGRWGRTGELFF. CDR3 sequence (DNA): TGTGCCAGCAGTTACGGACGATGGGGGCGAACCGGGGAGCTGTTTTTT.

CDR3 sequence reads: CASSLLQGVTGYGYTF. The CDR3 DNA reads as TGTGCCAGCAGTTTACTCCAGGGTGTGACCGGCTATGGCTACACCTTC. This rearrangement joins TRBV28 to TRBJ1-2, with D tentatively TRBD1 (5 bases). Trimming removed 2 bases from V and 4 bases from J, with 17 bases in between. CDR1 and CDR2 from the germline V gene are MDHEN and SYDVKM. The CDR3 is made up of 16 amino acids.

The chain links TRBV5-1 to TRBJ1-1; D is ambiguous. The CDR3 sequence is 14 residues long. The germline V and J ends were trimmed by 3 bases and 2 bases, with 11 bases remaining between them. Germline CDR1 and CDR2: SGHRS and YFSETQ. The CDR3 reads CASSSSGFNTEAFF. CDR3 coding DNA: TGCGCCAGCAGCTCCTCGGGGTTCAACACTGAAGCTTTCTTT. The whole variable domain, filled in from reference TRBV5-1 and TRBJ1-1, reads KAGVTQTPRYLIKTRGQQVTLSCSPISGHRSVSWYQQTPGQGLQFLFEYFSETQRNKGNFPGRFSGRQFSNSRSEMNVSTLELGDSALYLCASSSSGFNTEAFFGQGTRLTVV.

The chain uses TRBV7-2 and TRBJ1-2, with D unresolved. The germline V gene has CDR1 SGHTA and CDR2 FQGNSA. The CDR3 sequence is 13 residues long. Trimming pared 5 bases from V and 4 bases from J, leaving 11 bases between. The CDR3 nucleotides are TGTGCCAGCAGCCCCACCGGGAGCTATGGCTACACCTTC. This codes for CASSPTGSYGYTF.

This clone was recorded many times. In the same sample, other DNA sequences code for this CDR3. This sequence joins TRBV6-1 and TRBJ1-2, with 7 positions matching TRBD1. The CDR3 contains 14 residues. The J segment lost 1 base and the V segment lost 6 bases, leaving 5 bases of the junction unmatched. Germline lookup yields CDR1 MNHNS and CDR2 SASEGT. CDR3 bases: TGTGCCAGCAGCCCGACAGGGCATAACTATGGCTACACCTTC. Protein product: CASSPTGHNYGYTF.

V and J are TRBV19 and TRBJ2-1, with D tentatively TRBD1 or TRBD2 (6 bases each). V shed 6 bases and J shed 8 bases, with 14 bases lying between them. Germline V lookup: CDR1 LNHDA, CDR2 SQIVND (reference sequence). The CDR3 loop spans 13 amino acids. The CDR3 DNA is TGTGCCAGTAGCAATAGGGGGGTTGATGAGCAGTTCTTC. Encoded protein: CASSNRGVDEQFF.

This sequence joins TRBV2 and TRBJ1-5, with a possible D match to TRBD1 (5 bases). The CDR3 extends over 15 amino acids. Germline CDR1 SNHLY, CDR2 FYNNEI. V lost 4 bases, J lost 1 base, and 11 bases lay in between. CDR3 coding DNA: TGTGCCAGCAGTGTTTCAGGGTACAGCAATCAGCCCCAGCATTTT. Translated: CASSVSGYSNQPQHF.

This clone was seen a handful of times. The V gene is TRBV5-4, the J gene TRBJ1-1; tentatively, D is TRBD1 (5 bases). The germline CDR1 and CDR2 sequences are SGHNT and YYREEE (reference sequence). The CDR3 totals 13 residues. V lost 4 bases and J lost 1, with 8 bases in between. CDR3: CASSPGGNTEAFF. The CDR3 coding sequence is TGTGCCAGCAGCCCTGGGGGGAACACTGAAGCTTTCTTT.

This clone came up once. This chain uses TRBV4-3 with TRBJ2-7, with no clear D. V lost 5 bases and J 2 bases, leaving 13 bases between the germline ends. The CDR3 sequence is 14 residues long. Per germline, CDR1 LGHNA and CDR2 YSLEER. The CDR3 bases are TGCGCCAGCAGCAGGAAGGAGTATCCCTACGAGCAGTACTTC. As protein: CASSRKEYPYEQYF.

This sequence joins TRBV6-5 and TRBJ2-5, with 8 positions matching TRBD1. The J call may be in error: the DNA end matches TRBJ2-7 better. Looked up from germline, CDR1 is MNHEY and CDR2 is SVGAGI. There are 15 residues in the CDR3. This CDR3 reads CASSYSRQGMNEQYF. CDR3 nucleotides: TGTGCCAGCAGTTACTCAAGACAGGGGATGAACGAGCAGTACTTC.

The chain combines TRBV28 with TRBJ2-7; D may be TRBD1 or TRBD2 (5 bases each). Germline V gene sequence: CDR1 MDHEN, CDR2 SYDVKM. This CDR3 comprises 18 residues. V lost 3 bases and J lost 0, with 21 bases in between. This CDR3 reads CASSFKQGRTTTSYEQYF. The CDR3 nucleotides are TGTGCCAGCAGTTTTAAGCAGGGACGTACTACAACCTCCTACGAGCAGTACTTC.

This chain links TRBV5-8 with TRBJ2-2; maybe TRBD1 (5 bases). The V end was cut by 5 bases, the J end by 7 bases, with 6 bases between. Looked up from germline, CDR1 is SGHTS and CDR2 is YDEGEE. The CDR3 has 11 residues. CDR3 in amino acids: CASSRGGELFF. The CDR3 region has the DNA TGTGCCAGCAGTAGGGGCGGGGAGCTGTTTTTT.

The V and J genes are TRBV7-2 and TRBJ2-7; TRBD1 agrees at 9 bases. Trimming cost V 5 bases and J 6 bases; bases outside gene matches: 8. The CDR3 extends over 14 amino acids. Germline CDR1 reads SGHTA; CDR2 reads FQGNSA. The CDR3 bases are TGTGCCAGCAGCATAAGCCGGGACAGGGTCGAGCAGTACTTC. As protein: CASSISRDRVEQYF.

The V and J genes are TRBV11-2 and TRBJ2-7; 11 bases map to TRBD2. The CDR3 is 15 amino acids. CDR1 is SGHAT, CDR2 FQNNGV, per germline. V trimming: 5 bases; J trimming: 4 bases; junction bases outside the gene matches: 7. The CDR3 coding sequence is TGTGCCAGCAGCCCCACTAGCGGGAGAAGGTACGAGCAGTACTTC. This encodes CASSPTSGRRYEQYF.

V and J are TRBV10-3 and TRBJ2-1; D remains unclear. Trimming pared 7 bases from V and 9 bases from J, leaving 19 bases between. CDR1 ENHRY and CDR2 SYGVKD come from the germline V gene. CDR3 length: 14 amino acids. CDR3 protein: CAITQDQRSREQFF. The CDR3 DNA reads TGTGCCATCACTCAGGACCAACGTTCCCGTGAGCAGTTCTTC.

V gene TRBV29-1 combines with J gene TRBJ1-2; maybe TRBD1 (6 bases). CDR1 and CDR2 from the germline V gene are SQVTM and ANQGSEA. The CDR3 totals 13 residues. V lost 4 bases, J lost 5 bases, and 14 bases lay in between. The CDR3 loop is CSVADRPPYGYTF. The CDR3 region has the DNA TGCAGCGTTGCTGACAGGCCCCCATATGGCTACACCTTC.

CDR3: CASAGTGWWHGYTF. The CDR3 DNA sequence: TGTGCCAGCGCGGGGACAGGGTGGTGGCATGGCTACACCTTC. The rearrangement links TRBV6-5 to TRBJ1-2; 9 nucleotides line up with TRBD1. The CDR3 runs 14 residues. With V trimmed by 8 bases and J by 6 bases, 10 bases remained unmatched. Germline-derived CDR1 and CDR2 are MNHEY and SVGAGI.

This clone was counted a few times. The CDR3 sequence: CASSLGGAQRYEQYF. The CDR3 DNA reads as TGCGCCAGCAGCTTGGGAGGTGCCCAACGCTACGAGCAGTACTTC. V gene TRBV5-1 combines with J gene TRBJ2-5, with D unclear. The better agreement between TRBJ2-7 and the DNA end casts doubt on the J call. The germline gives CDR1 SGHRS, CDR2 YFSETQ. The length of the CDR3 is 15 residues.

The gene calls are TRBV7-2 and TRBJ2-1; maybe TRBD2 (6 bases). V was shortened by 6 bases and J by 0 bases, with 12 bases between the two germline ends. The CDR3 is 15 residues long. The germline gives CDR1 SGHTA, CDR2 FQGNSA. The CDR3 loop is CASRFSGTSYNEQFF. The CDR3 DNA is TGTGCCAGCAGGTTTAGCGGAACCTCCTACAATGAGCAGTTCTTC.

CDR3 bases: TGCGCCAGCAGCTTTTCTCTGGGTACTAACGCGAACACCGGGGAGCTGTTTTTT. This gives the protein CASSFSLGTNANTGELFF. The chain combines TRBV5-1 with TRBJ2-2; D is ambiguous. V was cut by 2 bases and J by 0 bases, with 17 bases left in between. The germline V gene encodes CDR1 SGHRS and CDR2 YFSETQ. This CDR3 is 18 amino acids long.